The TCR beta chain under discussion was sequenced for a study of T cell therapy after organ transplantation. For the study at large: Short-term post-therapy samples: blood collected 4 to 8 weeks after completing therapy. Study conclusions and caveats: In nonresponders, reduced coverage from low CD8+ yield may limit detected expansions.

Only a few counts were recorded for this clone. Its antigen remains unidentified. Assay used: immunoSEQ multiplex PCR; TCRdb lists only in-frame clones, some missing. The repertoire holds 15,000 to 20,000 clones, around 85% seen once, with just over 9% in the top ten. The CDR3 consists of 15 residues. V was clipped by 2 bases and J by 0 bases, with 7 bases between them. CDR1 is MNHNY and CDR2 is SVGAGI in the germline V gene (reference sequence). Stated time point: 4-8 weeks after completion of therapy. The TCR was taken from a human patient who had received a solid organ transplant and had CMV disease. Some T cells may be supplied by the graft donor. The sequencing used CD8+ T cells from blood, collected after autologous CMV-specific T cell therapy. V and J are TRBV6-6 and TRBJ2-2; no clear D gene. The CDR3 is CASSYDGTNTGELFF. DNA of the CDR3: TGTGCCAGCAGTTACGACGGAACGAACACCGGGGAGCTGTTTTTT.